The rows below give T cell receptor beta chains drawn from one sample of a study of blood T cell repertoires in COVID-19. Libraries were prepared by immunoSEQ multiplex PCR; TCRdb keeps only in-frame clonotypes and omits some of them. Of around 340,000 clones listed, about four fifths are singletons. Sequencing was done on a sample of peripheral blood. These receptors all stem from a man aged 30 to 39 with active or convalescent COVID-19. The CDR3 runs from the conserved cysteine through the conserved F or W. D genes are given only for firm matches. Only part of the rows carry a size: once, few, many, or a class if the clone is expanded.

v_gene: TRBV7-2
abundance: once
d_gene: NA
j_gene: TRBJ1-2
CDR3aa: CASSLPPQANYGYTF
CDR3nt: TGTGCCAGCAGCTTACCCCCACAGGCTAACTATGGCTACACCTTC

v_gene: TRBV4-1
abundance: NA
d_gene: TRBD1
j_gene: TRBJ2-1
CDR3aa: CASSQLTGDNEQFF
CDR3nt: TGCGCCAGCAGCCAGTTGACAGGGGACAATGAGCAGTTCTTC

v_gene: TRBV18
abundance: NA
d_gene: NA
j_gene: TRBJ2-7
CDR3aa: CASSPRARGTYEQYF
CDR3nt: TGTGCCAGCTCACCACGGGCCAGGGGTACCTACGAGCAGTACTTC

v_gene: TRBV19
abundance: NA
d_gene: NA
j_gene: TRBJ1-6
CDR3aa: CASSMHQNSPLHF
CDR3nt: TGTGCCAGTAGTATGCATCAGAATTCACCCCTCCACTTT

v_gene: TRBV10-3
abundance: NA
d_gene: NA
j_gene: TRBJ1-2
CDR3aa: CATNPGHALEGYTF
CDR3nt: TGTGCCACAAATCCGGGACACGCCCTTGAGGGCTACACCTTC

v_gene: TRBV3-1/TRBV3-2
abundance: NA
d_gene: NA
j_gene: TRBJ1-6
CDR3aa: CASSQGTQPRSSYNSPLHF
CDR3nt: TGTGCCAGCAGCCAAGGGACACAGCCTAGGAGCTCCTATAATTCACCCCTCCACTTT

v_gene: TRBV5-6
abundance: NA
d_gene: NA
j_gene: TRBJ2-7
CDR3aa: CASSLAGTYYEQYF
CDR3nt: TGTGCCAGCAGCTTGGCCGGGACATACTACGAGCAGTACTTC

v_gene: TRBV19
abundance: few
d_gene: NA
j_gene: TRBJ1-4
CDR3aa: CASTSGSYEKLFF
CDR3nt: TGTGCCAGTACTAGCGGGAGCTATGAAAAACTGTTTTTT

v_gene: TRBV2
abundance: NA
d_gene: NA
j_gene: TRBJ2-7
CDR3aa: CASSRDTFSYEQYF
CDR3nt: TGTGCCAGTTCCCGGGACACTTTCTCCTACGAGCAGTACTTC

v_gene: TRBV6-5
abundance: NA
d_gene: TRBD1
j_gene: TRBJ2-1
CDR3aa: CASILPGTGWFF
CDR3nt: TGTGCCAGCATCCTACCAGGGACAGGTTGGTTCTTC

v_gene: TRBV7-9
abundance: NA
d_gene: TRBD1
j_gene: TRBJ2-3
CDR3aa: CASSSGTGNFGSTDTQYF
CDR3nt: TGTGCCAGCAGTTCCGGGACAGGGAACTTTGGGAGCACAGATACGCAGTATTTT

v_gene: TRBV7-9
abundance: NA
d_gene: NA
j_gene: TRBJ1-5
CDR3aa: CASSQANSNQPQHF
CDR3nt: TGTGCCAGCAGCCAGGCGAATAGCAATCAGCCCCAGCATTTT

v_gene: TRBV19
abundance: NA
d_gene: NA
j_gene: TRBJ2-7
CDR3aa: CASSIWSGRNEQYF
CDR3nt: TGTGCCAGTAGTATTTGGTCAGGGAGGAACGAGCAGTACTTC

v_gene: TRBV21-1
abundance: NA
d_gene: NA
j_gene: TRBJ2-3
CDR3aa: CASSKGASTDTQYF
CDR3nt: TGTGCCAGCAGCAAAGGGGCCAGCACAGATACGCAGTATTTT

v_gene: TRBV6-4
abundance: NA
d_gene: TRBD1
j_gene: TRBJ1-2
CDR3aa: CASRVTWGQVNYGYTF
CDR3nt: TGTGCCAGCAGGGTGACTTGGGGACAGGTTAACTATGGCTACACCTTC

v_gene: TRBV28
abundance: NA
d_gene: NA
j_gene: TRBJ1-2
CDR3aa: CASSFSQGYGYTF
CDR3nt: TGTGCCAGCAGTTTCAGCCAGGGCTATGGCTACACCTTC

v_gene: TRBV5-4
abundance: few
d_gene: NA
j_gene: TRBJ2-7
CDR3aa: CASSLAGQTYEQYF
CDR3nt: TGTGCCAGCAGCTTGGCCGGACAGACCTACGAGCAGTACTTC

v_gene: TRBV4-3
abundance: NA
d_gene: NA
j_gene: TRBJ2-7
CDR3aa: CASSQDIPRDRSYEQYF
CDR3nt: TGCGCCAGCAGCCAAGATATCCCGCGGGACCGCTCCTACGAGCAGTACTTC

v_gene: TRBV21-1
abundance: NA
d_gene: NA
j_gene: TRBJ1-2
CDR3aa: CASSATSYGAPYDPAGGYGYTF
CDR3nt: TGTGCCAGCAGCGCGACAAGTTACGGGGCGCCCTACGACCCCGCCGGGGGCTATGGCTACACCTTC

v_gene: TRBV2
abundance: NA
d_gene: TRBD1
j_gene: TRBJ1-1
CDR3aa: CASSDRGPMNTEAFF
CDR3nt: TGTGCCAGCAGTGACAGGGGGCCTATGAACACTGAAGCTTTCTTT

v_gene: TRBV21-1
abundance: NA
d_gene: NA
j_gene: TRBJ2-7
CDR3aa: CASSVREDFTHYEQYF
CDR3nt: TGTGCCAGCAGCGTGCGCGAGGATTTTACCCACTACGAGCAGTACTTC

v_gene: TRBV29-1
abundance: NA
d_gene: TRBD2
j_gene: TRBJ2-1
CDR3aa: CRGGSSYNEQFF
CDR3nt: TGCAGGGGAGGGAGCTCCTACAATGAGCAGTTCTTC

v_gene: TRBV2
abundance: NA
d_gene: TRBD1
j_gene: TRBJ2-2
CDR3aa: CASTGQRNTGELFF
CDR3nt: TGTGCCAGCACGGGACAGAGGAACACCGGGGAGCTGTTTTTT

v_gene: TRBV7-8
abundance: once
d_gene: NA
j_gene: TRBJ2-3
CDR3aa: CASSLRLTTDTQYF
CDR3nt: TGTGCCAGCAGCTTAAGACTAACCACAGATACGCAGTATTTT

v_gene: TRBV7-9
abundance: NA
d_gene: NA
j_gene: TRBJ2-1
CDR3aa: CATEGNEQFF
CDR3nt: TGTGCCACCGAGGGCAATGAGCAGTTCTTC

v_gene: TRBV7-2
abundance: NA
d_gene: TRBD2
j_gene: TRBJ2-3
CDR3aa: CASSQGLIITDTQYF
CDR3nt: TGTGCCAGCAGCCAGGGACTAATTATAACAGATACGCAGTATTTT

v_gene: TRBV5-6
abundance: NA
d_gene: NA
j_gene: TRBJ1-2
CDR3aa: CASSLANRYGYTF
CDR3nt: TGTGCCAGCAGCTTGGCCAACAGATATGGCTACACCTTC